This TCR beta chain was obtained from a study of T cells after yellow fever vaccination. Study-wide points: Relatively few clonotypes were ones that appeared in both CD4 and CD8 compartments.

Each CDR3 protein is one row after TCRdb ran MiXCR on the 5' RACE reads. Found here are 620,000 or so distinct CDR3 sequences, approximately 13% of them singletons; the top ten hold about 16%. In this sample, this clonotype turned up many times. What it binds is unknown. Here the sequenced sample was PBMCs, taken on the day of the yellow fever booster vaccination. This sequence originates from a young man who received the YFV17D yellow fever vaccine.

The CDR3 DNA is TGCAGTGCTAGAGACGTACCGACAGACCGCCTCCACTTT. Residues: CSARDVPTDRLHF. The genes are TRBV20-1 and TRBJ1-6; perhaps TRBD1 as D (5 bases). V was cut by 0 bases and J by 15 bases, with 15 bases left in between. This CDR3 contains 13 residues. From germline, CDR1 is DFQATT and CDR2 SNEGSKA (reference sequence).